The 22 T cell receptor beta chains reported below all come from one sample, sequenced in a study of CD8 T cells in ankylosing spondylitis. Findings of the study overall: For ankylosing spondylitis blood, a TCR beta motif of seven to nine highly homologous variants appeared characteristic.

One entry per CDR3 protein, called by TCRdb with MiXCR from the 5' RACE reads. The data show roughly 700,000 distinct CDR3 sequences, around 19% seen once. Antigen specificity for these receptors is unknown. Sequenced input: blood, either unsorted or a sorted T cell fraction (not recorded which). These TCRs come from a male donor with ankylosing spondylitis.

This clonotype was counted between two and nine times. This sequence joins TRBV25-1 and TRBJ2-1; D tentatively fits TRBD1 or TRBD2 (6 bases each). This CDR3 is 14 amino acids long. V was trimmed by 5 bases and J by 9 bases, leaving 17 bases between them. Germline values: CDR1 MGHDK, CDR2 SYGVNS. DNA of the CDR3: TGTGCCAGCAGTCAAGGGGGGCCGAGGATTGAGCAGTTCTTC. This gives the protein CASSQGGPRIEQFF.

This clonotype turned up a few times. The rearrangement joins TRBV20-1 to TRBJ2-1, with 7 bases lining up with TRBD1. Germline loops: CDR1 DFQATT, CDR2 SNEGSKA (reference sequence). The V segment lost 5 bases and the J segment 1 base; nucleotides outside the gene matches: 2. This CDR3 is 13 amino acids long. CDR3 bases: TGCAGTGCTTGGACAGGTTCCTACAATGAGCAGTTCTTC. It translates to CSAWTGSYNEQFF.

V usage is TRBV24-1 and J usage is TRBJ2-5; D not resolved. With 2 bases removed from V and 5 bases from J, the gap between germline ends came to 5 bases. CDR1 is KGHDR and CDR2 is SFDVKD in the germline V gene. CDR3 length: 12 residues. CDR3 sequence (DNA): TGTGCCACCAGTGATTCCTGGGAGACCCAGTACTTC. Amino acids: CATSDSWETQYF.

This chain links TRBV9 with TRBJ2-3; TRBD1 matches 7 bases. Per germline, CDR1 SGDLS and CDR2 YYNGEE. There are 20 residues in the CDR3. The ends lost 4 bases at V and 3 bases at J; junction bases unmatched: 23. As DNA, the CDR3 is TGTGCCAGCAGCCTCCGGACAGGTACGCCGTCTGGGGTGAGGACAGATACGCAGTATTTT. This gives the protein CASSLRTGTPSGVRTDTQYF.

This clonotype came up a few times. This sequence joins TRBV6-5 and TRBJ1-2; 11 positions agree with TRBD1. The CDR3 sequence is 14 residues long. Germline V lookup: CDR1 MNHEY, CDR2 SVGAGI. V lost 2 bases and J lost 7; bases outside the gene matches: 3. The CDR3: CASSYGQGASGYTF. In nucleotides, the CDR3 is TGTGCCAGCAGTTACGGACAGGGGGCGAGTGGCTACACCTTC.

V is TRBV4-1 and J is TRBJ1-2; 7 nucleotides agree with TRBD1. J lost 2 bases, V lost 0 bases, and 6 bases had no gene match. This CDR3 region has 16 residues. Looked up from germline, CDR1 is MGHRA and CDR2 is YSYEKL. The DNA for the CDR3 is TGCGCCAGCAGCCAAGACCCGGGACAGCTAAACTATGGCTACACCTTC. It encodes CASSQDPGQLNYGYTF.

The chain has TRBV12-5 and TRBJ2-5; 9 bases agree with TRBD2. Germline CDR1 LGHNT, CDR2 FRNRAP. The CDR3 runs to 13 residues. The ends lost 4 bases at V and 7 bases at J; junction bases unmatched: 4. CDR3 residues: CASGSSGVGTQYF. The CDR3 bases are TGTGCTAGTGGTTCTAGCGGGGTCGGGACCCAGTACTTC.

Turning to this clonotype: One end of the junction fails to match germline, which may point to a read error. The chain is built from TRBV2 and TRBJ2-1, with D possibly TRBD2 on 6 matching bases. CDR1 and CDR2 (germline): SNHLY, FYNNEI. This CDR3 contains 17 residues. This CDR3 is CASSLTGVAVSYNEHFF. The CDR3 DNA reads as TGTGCCAGCAGCCTAACAGGAGTAGCGGTTTCCTACAATGAGCACTTCTTC.

This clonotype was picked up a small number of times. This chain links TRBV5-1 with TRBJ1-2; D not certain. The CDR3 spans 14 residues. V shed 1 base and J shed 2 bases, with 9 bases lying between them. Germline CDR1 reads SGHRS; CDR2 reads YFSETQ. CDR3 loop: CASSLIGPNYGYTF. As DNA, the CDR3 is TGCGCCAGCAGCTTGATCGGTCCAAACTATGGCTACACCTTC.

This clonotype was seen a handful of times. The chain has TRBV12-3 or TRBV12-4 and TRBJ1-3; D is undetermined. The CDR3 sequence is 15 residues long. V was trimmed by 1 base and J by 2 bases, leaving 9 bases between them. The CDR3 loop is CASSLEESAGNTIYF. The CDR3 nucleotides read TGTGCCAGCAGTTTAGAGGAGAGTGCTGGAAACACCATATATTTT.

The chain's CDR3 is CASRILTRDSGAEAFF. The CDR3 bases are TGTGCCAGCAGGATCCTGACAAGGGACAGCGGCGCTGAAGCTTTCTTT. The gene calls are TRBV12-3 or TRBV12-4 and TRBJ1-1; 7 positions match TRBD1. The V segment lost 6 bases and the J segment 6 bases; nucleotides outside the gene matches: 16. The CDR3 is made up of 16 amino acids.

This clonotype was seen a handful of times. The V call is TRBV15, the J call TRBJ2-7; 7 bases fit TRBD1. Germline assignment: CDR1 LNHNV and CDR2 YYDKDF (reference sequence). Trimming at V came to 1 base and at J to 4 bases, leaving 10 bases not matched to a gene. The CDR3 runs 16 residues. CDR3 sequence reads: CATSRVKGGLSYEQYF. The CDR3, as DNA: TGTGCCACCAGCAGAGTCAAAGGGGGCCTTAGTTACGAGCAGTACTTC.

Ten or more counts support this clonotype. The chain links TRBV2 to TRBJ2-1; 9 bases fit TRBD2. Germline CDR1 and CDR2: SNHLY and FYNNEI. J gave up 1 base and V 7 bases, and 2 bases lay outside the gene matches. The CDR3 is 14 residues long. CDR3 loop: CASTGLASYNEQFF. CDR3 nucleotide sequence: TGTGCCAGCACGGGACTAGCATCCTACAATGAGCAGTTCTTC.

The sample holds a few counts of this clonotype. The chain links TRBV7-9 to TRBJ1-4; D is unresolved. With 0 bases removed from V and 7 bases from J, the gap between germline ends came to 9 bases. Germline lookup yields CDR1 SEHNR and CDR2 FQNEAQ (reference sequence). CDR3 length: 14 residues. The CDR3 protein is CASSLAGNGEKLFF. The CDR3 DNA reads TGTGCCAGCAGCTTAGCAGGGAATGGTGAAAAACTGTTTTTT.

This sequence joins TRBV5-1 and TRBJ2-5, with D maybe TRBD1 (6 bases). V shed 4 bases and J shed 2 bases, with 21 bases lying between them. Germline V gives CDR1 SGHRS, CDR2 YFSETQ. This CDR3 contains 17 residues. The CDR3 protein is CASSRSVGGVLQETQYF. The DNA for the CDR3 is TGCGCCAGCAGCCGCAGTGTAGGGGGAGTTCTACAAGAGACCCAGTACTTC.

The sample holds a few counts of this clonotype. J is TRBJ1-6 and V is TRBV28; D is uncertain. This CDR3 has 12 amino acids. The germline V gene has CDR1 MDHEN and CDR2 SYDVKM. V dropped 6 bases and J dropped 8 bases, with 8 bases sitting between them. In nucleotides, the CDR3 is TGTGCCAGCAGCTGGGAATATTCACCCCTCCACTTT. Translating gives CASSWEYSPLHF.

The chain couples TRBV7-9 to TRBJ2-5; 10 bases align to TRBD2. V gave up 5 bases and J gave up 2 bases; unmatched junction bases: 5. Germline CDR1 SEHNR, CDR2 FQNEAQ (reference sequence). This CDR3 has 15 amino acids. The CDR3 is CASSRKLAGQETQYF. The CDR3 nucleotides are TGTGCCAGCAGCCGAAAACTAGCGGGGCAAGAGACCCAGTACTTC.

The V and J genes are TRBV30 and TRBJ2-1; no firm D call. Germline CDR1 GTSNPN, CDR2 SVGIG (reference sequence). The length of the CDR3 is 11 residues. Trimming removed 4 bases at V and 7 bases at J, with 8 bases between. This CDR3 reads CAWKSRNEQFF. The CDR3 DNA follows: TGTGCCTGGAAATCGAGGAATGAGCAGTTCTTC.

The J gene is TRBJ1-4, the V gene TRBV29-1; D gene uncertain. With 4 bases removed from V and 0 bases from J, the gap between germline ends came to 9 bases. The CDR3 covers 14 residues. Germline CDR1 reads SQVTM; CDR2 reads ANQGSEA. DNA of the CDR3: TGCAGCGTTGGACCCGGGGCAACTAATGAAAAACTGTTTTTT. Its translation: CSVGPGATNEKLFF.

This clonotype was counted between two and nine times. The rearrangement joins TRBV12-3 or TRBV12-4 to TRBJ2-7; D uncertain. Deletions cut 6 bases from V and 2 bases from J, with 17 bases between. The CDR3 contains 15 residues. CDR3 in amino acids: CASSAKTLSTYEQYF. The CDR3 DNA reads TGTGCCAGCAGCGCCAAGACCCTTTCGACCTACGAGCAGTACTTC.

A few counts support this clonotype. This chain joins TRBV27 and TRBJ2-5; 7 bases are shared with TRBD1. Losses at the gene ends were 4 bases for V and 3 bases for J; bases not matched to a gene: 8. The germline gives CDR1 MNHEY, CDR2 SMNVEV (reference sequence). This CDR3 contains 15 residues. In DNA, the CDR3 is TGTGCCAGCAGTTCCGCCCGGGACAGAAAAGAGACCCAGTACTTC. It yields the protein CASSSARDRKETQYF.

The V and J genes are TRBV5-1 and TRBJ2-5; a possible D gene is TRBD1 (6 bases). Trimming left V 3 bases short and J 3 bases short, with 21 bases between. The CDR3 consists of 17 residues. Germline CDR1 is SGHRS and CDR2 is YFSETQ. The CDR3 DNA reads as TGCGCCAGCAGCTCTGCAAAACAGGGCTTCGGGAAAGAGACCCAGTACTTC. Translated, it gives CASSSAKQGFGKETQYF.